This T cell receptor beta chain was identified during a study of cytomegalovirus exposure and HLA in healthy donors. Both 60 Vbeta primers and 13 Jbeta primers went into the PCR. Produced via immunoSEQ multiplex PCR; TCRdb's table is partial and in-frame only. The sample lists under 150,000 clones, about three quarters seen once, with just under 6.5% in the top ten. V gave up 1 base and J gave up 4 bases; unmatched junction bases: 1. The CDR3 is made up of 15 amino acids. The germline V gene has CDR1 SGHTA and CDR2 FQGNSA. This sequence originates from a woman aged 40 to 50 in good health and CMV-seronegative. The V gene is TRBV7-2, the J gene TRBJ2-1; 10 positions agree with TRBD2. Specimen: PBMCs. CDR3 residues: CASSLELAGYNEQFF. The DNA for the CDR3 is TGTGCCAGCAGCTTAGAACTAGCGGGGTACAATGAGCAGTTCTTC.